This T cell receptor (beta chain) was observed in a study of OX40 agonist ivuxolimab in advanced cancers. About the study: Patients enrolled in dose escalation were diagnosed with hepatocellular carcinoma, melanoma, renal cell or head and neck cancer.

Germline V gene sequence: CDR1 KGHSH, CDR2 LQKENI. V was clipped by 6 bases and J by 1 base, with 15 bases between them. CDR3 size: 15 residues. The data were produced by immunoSEQ multiplex PCR, yet TCRdb's version contains in-frame clones alone and is incomplete. The repertoire holds approximately 24,000 clones, around 80% seen once, with 12% to 15% in the top ten. This clone was detected a few times. This receptor was obtained from an adult with an advanced solid tumor such as melanoma, head and neck, liver or kidney cancer. The chain combines TRBV18 with TRBJ1-1; D might be TRBD1 (5 bases). Source: CD4+ or CD8+ T cells sorted from blood, taken in a trial of the OX40 agonist ivuxolimab. The CDR3 nucleotides read TGTGCCAGCTCCGAGGTAGGGGAGGGGAACACTGAAGCTTTCTTT. It translates to CASSEVGEGNTEAFF. Filled out from reference TRBV18 and TRBJ1-1, the complete variable domain reads NAGVMQNPRHLVRRRGQEARLRCSPMKGHSHVYWYRQLPEEGLKFMVYLQKENIIDESGMPKERFSAEFPKEGPSILRIQQVVRGDSAAYFCASSEVGEGNTEAFFGQGTRLTVV.